The source of this T cell receptor (beta chain) is a study of cytomegalovirus exposure and HLA in healthy donors. The germline CDR1 and CDR2 sequences are WSHSY and SAAADI. The CDR3 has 14 amino acids. V dropped 7 bases and J dropped 3; count of bases not matched to a gene: 5. The study ran its PCR with 60 Vbeta and 13 Jbeta primers. The table came from immunoSEQ multiplex PCR; TCRdb's copy has only in-frame clones and leaves some out. The sample lists fewer than 250,000 clones; approximately 70% were seen once. The rearrangement links TRBV10-2 to TRBJ2-5, with TRBD2 matching over 10 bases. The receptor comes from a woman aged 25 to 39 in good health and CMV-seropositive. Sequencing was carried out using PBMCs. CDR3 protein: CASNSGLAEETQYF. In DNA, the CDR3 is TGCGCCAGCAACTCCGGACTAGCGGAAGAGACCCAGTACTTC.